Here is one T cell receptor beta chain with its context. Germline V gene sequence: CDR1 SGHKS, CDR2 YYEKEE (reference sequence). This CDR3 contains 16 residues. V lost 3 bases and J lost 2; bases outside the gene matches: 6. This sample was taken from a study of blood T cell repertoires in COVID-19. Turning to the study itself: Acute-phase and convalescent COVID-19 samples originated in the United States, Italy and Spain. Sample material is recorded as cDNA or gDNA derived from T cells, B-cell-depleted T cells, or PBMCs.

Method: immunoSEQ multiplex PCR; TCRdb's copy keeps in-frame clones and lacks some. The sample lists 150,000 to 200,000 clones, around 80% occurring once. Participants were aged about 18 to 89 years from roughly 25 US areas. A COVID-19 case had been met by exposed participants during the 2 weeks before study entry. This chain links TRBV5-5 with TRBJ2-7; 12 nucleotides line up with TRBD2. The sequence came from a man between 70 and 80 years old who had been exposed to COVID-19. Sequenced sample: PBMCs or T cells enriched from blood (not recorded which). The CDR3 DNA reads as TGTGCCAGCAGCTCAAGGACTAGCGGGATGGCCTACGAGCAGTACTTC. It specifies CASSSRTSGMAYEQYF.